These 27 T cell receptor beta chains were all obtained from the same sample, sequenced in a study of blood T cell repertoires in COVID-19. Assay used: immunoSEQ multiplex PCR; TCRdb lists only in-frame clones, some missing. In the table there are some 96,000 clones, more than 75% of which are singletons. The sequencing sample was made of peripheral blood. These receptors were taken from a man aged 45 to 65 with acute or convalescent COVID-19.

The rearrangement links TRBV19 to TRBJ1-2; possibly TRBD1 for D (6 bases). Germline V gene sequence: CDR1 LNHDA, CDR2 SQIVND (reference sequence). The CDR3 is 16 amino acids. The germline V and J ends were trimmed by 6 bases and 0 bases, with 17 bases remaining between them. CDR3 protein: CASSTTGRPANYGYTF. In DNA, the CDR3 is TGTGCCAGTAGCACGACAGGTCGGCCCGCTAACTATGGCTACACCTTC.

This chain joins TRBV5-4 and TRBJ2-7; TRBD2 matches 11 bases. The germline V gene has CDR1 SGHNT and CDR2 YYREEE (reference sequence). With 4 bases clipped from V and 2 bases from J, the junction kept 2 bases outside the gene matches. The CDR3 length is 14 residues. The CDR3 DNA is TGTGCCAGCAGCAATAGCGGGAGGGCCTACGAGCAGTACTTC. Encoded protein: CASSNSGRAYEQYF. Combining the CDR3 with reference TRBV5-4 and TRBJ2-7 gives the whole variable domain ETGVTQSPTHLIKTRGQQVTLRCSSQSGHNTVSWYQQALGQGPQFIFQYYREEENGRGNFPPRFSGLQFPNYSSELNVNALELDDSALYLCASSNSGRAYEQYFGPGTRLTVT.

The gene calls are TRBV18 and TRBJ2-3; TRBD1 is a possible D gene (6 bases). The V end was cut by 1 base, the J end by 2 bases, with 22 bases between. The CDR3 is 19 residues long. CDR1 KGHSH and CDR2 LQKENI come from the germline V gene. The CDR3 region has the DNA TGTGCCAGCTCACCACGATTTATGGGGGCTAGGTTAATCACAGATACGCAGTATTTT. This encodes CASSPRFMGARLITDTQYF.

V usage is TRBV10-2 and J usage is TRBJ1-3, with a possible D match to TRBD1 (6 bases). The CDR3 runs 12 residues. Germline values: CDR1 WSHSY, CDR2 SAAADI. The germline V and J ends were trimmed by 4 bases and 8 bases, with 9 bases remaining between them. The CDR3 DNA reads TGCGCCAGCAGTGCCCAGGGGTACACCATATATTTT. It encodes CASSAQGYTIYF.

There are a few counts of this clone. The V call is TRBV7-8, the J call TRBJ1-6; TRBD1 agrees at 7 bases. The CDR3 is 18 residues long. Trimming at V came to 6 bases and at J to 7 bases, leaving 18 bases not matched to a gene. Germline CDR1 and CDR2: SGHVS and FQNEAQ. The DNA of the CDR3 is TGTGCCAGCAGTCGCCGGGACAGAGACCTCAGTGGGAATTCACCCCTCCACTTT. Translation: CASSRRDRDLSGNSPLHF. Using reference TRBV7-8 and TRBJ1-6 for the parts outside the CDR3, the full variable domain is GAGVSQSPRYKVAKRGQDVALRCDPISGHVSLFWYQQALGQGPEFLTYFQNEAQLDKSGLPSDRFFAERPEGSVSTLKIQRTQQEDSAVYLCASSRRDRDLSGNSPLHFGNGTRLTVT.

The chain recombines TRBV4-2 with TRBJ2-7; 10 bases agree with TRBD2. CDR3 length: 16 residues. Germline assignment: CDR1 LGHNA and CDR2 YNFKEQ. J lost 3 bases, V lost 1 base, and 6 bases had no gene match. The CDR3 reads CASSQGEAGGVYEQYF. CDR3 in DNA: TGTGCCAGCAGCCAAGGGGAAGCGGGAGGGGTCTACGAGCAGTACTTC.

The chain employs TRBV7-2 and TRBJ1-1; D gene ambiguous. The CDR3 runs 14 residues. The germline V gene encodes CDR1 SGHTA and CDR2 FQGNSA. V was cut by 4 bases and J by 1 base, with 10 bases left in between. DNA of the CDR3: TGTGCCAGCAGCTCGACTGCGGGGAACACTGAAGCTTTCTTT. It translates to CASSSTAGNTEAFF. The full variable domain, with the rest looked up from reference TRBV7-2 and TRBJ1-1, is GAGVSQSPSNKVTEKGKDVELRCDPISGHTALYWYRQSLGQGLEFLIYFQGNSAPDKSGLPSDRFSAERTGGSVSTLTIQRTQQEDSAVYLCASSSTAGNTEAFFGQGTRLTVV.

The chain couples TRBV6-5 to TRBJ1-3, with D possibly being TRBD1 (5 bases). Per germline, CDR1 MNHEY and CDR2 SVGAGI. The CDR3 covers 15 residues. The V end lost 7 bases, the J end lost 0 bases, and 13 bases lay between the germline ends. CDR3 in DNA: TGTGCCAGCAAGTCGGAGGGGCTCTCTGGAAACACCATATATTTT. It specifies CASKSEGLSGNTIYF.

This clone was detected only a few times. CDR3 loop: CASSEWSQGKDTEAFF. CDR3 in DNA: TGTGCCAGCAGTGAATGGTCACAGGGTAAGGACACTGAAGCTTTCTTT. V gene TRBV6-1 combines with J gene TRBJ1-1; perhaps TRBD1 as D (6 bases). Germline CDR1 is MNHNS and CDR2 is SASEGT. Trimming removed 2 bases at V and 3 bases at J, with 16 bases between. The CDR3 sequence is 16 residues long.

J is TRBJ2-3 and V is TRBV5-1, with 10 bases matching TRBD2. CDR1 and CDR2 (germline): SGHRS, YFSETQ. The CDR3 is 15 amino acids. The J segment lost 6 bases and the V segment lost 3 bases, leaving 7 bases of the junction unmatched. Written as DNA, the CDR3 is TGCGCCAGCAGCTCCCTAGCGGGAGACGGGGATACGCAGTATTTT. Translated, it gives CASSSLAGDGDTQYF.

The chain links TRBV27 to TRBJ2-7, with 7 nucleotides matching TRBD1. Unmatched junction bases numbered 4, after V lost 5 bases and J lost 3 bases. CDR1 is MNHEY and CDR2 is SMNVEV in the germline V gene (reference sequence). This CDR3 region has 13 residues. The CDR3 nucleotides read TGTGCCAGCAGTCGAGACAGGGTCTACGAGCAGTACTTC. This sequence encodes CASSRDRVYEQYF.

The V call is TRBV11-2, the J call TRBJ2-1, with TRBD2 matching 9 bases. The ends lost 5 bases at V and 7 bases at J; junction bases unmatched: 18. Germline assignment: CDR1 SGHAT and CDR2 FQNNGV. CDR3 length: 18 amino acids. The CDR3 protein is CASSPGASGVLRLNEQFF. CDR3 sequence (DNA): TGTGCCAGCAGCCCAGGGGCTAGCGGGGTTCTGAGACTTAATGAGCAGTTCTTC.

This clone appeared a single time. The CDR3 here is CASSTDTGQGVGGYTF. The CDR3 region has the DNA TGTGCCAGCAGCACAGACACGGGACAGGGAGTGGGAGGCTACACCTTC. The rearrangement joins TRBV7-9 to TRBJ1-2, with 9 bases matching TRBD1. The CDR3 contains 16 residues. J gave up 8 bases and V 5 bases, and 15 bases lay outside the gene matches. Per germline, CDR1 SEHNR and CDR2 FQNEAQ (reference sequence).

V usage is TRBV19 and J usage is TRBJ2-6; 12 bases match TRBD1. This CDR3 region has 19 residues. V trimming: 5 bases; J trimming: 4 bases; junction bases outside the gene matches: 12. Germline V gene lookup returns CDR1 LNHDA and CDR2 SQIVND (reference sequence). The CDR3 is CASSPIPGQGAMGANVLTF. The CDR3 bases are TGTGCCAGTAGTCCGATCCCGGGACAGGGGGCGATGGGGGCCAACGTCCTGACTTTC.

The rearrangement uses TRBV5-6 and TRBJ2-3; no firm D call. The CDR3 is 13 residues long. Trimming removed 0 bases from V and 13 bases from J, with 15 bases in between. Germline assignment: CDR1 SGHDT and CDR2 YYEEEE. DNA of the CDR3: TGTGCCAGCAGCTTGGCGGTAGTTGCCCTCGAGTATTTT. Its protein is CASSLAVVALEYF.

This clone was counted a single time. J is TRBJ2-7 and V is TRBV3-1 (or the pseudogene TRBV3-2); tentative D call: TRBD1 (6 bases). The V and J ends lost 4 bases and 6 bases respectively, with 13 bases between them. The CDR3 is 13 amino acids. Per the germline V gene, CDR1 is LGHDT and CDR2 is YNNKEL (reference sequence). The CDR3 region is CASSPYRAGEQYF. The DNA for the CDR3 is TGTGCCAGCAGCCCGTACAGGGCCGGCGAGCAGTACTTC.

The chain links TRBV27 to TRBJ1-1; no clear D gene. CDR3 length: 14 amino acids. V was pared by 2 bases and J by 2 bases, with 9 bases between. Germline V gives CDR1 MNHEY, CDR2 SMNVEV (reference sequence). Here the CDR3 reads CASSLGQPNTEAFF. CDR3 sequence (DNA): TGTGCCAGCAGTTTAGGGCAGCCCAACACTGAAGCTTTCTTT.

J is TRBJ1-5 and V is TRBV19; 7 bases agree with TRBD1. Per the germline V gene, CDR1 is LNHDA and CDR2 is SQIVND (reference sequence). This CDR3 spans 16 amino acids. V was pared by 3 bases and J by 1 base, with 6 bases of the junction left unmatched. The chain's CDR3 is CASSIPDRVSNQPQHF. The CDR3 nucleotides read TGTGCCAGTAGTATCCCCGACAGGGTAAGCAATCAGCCCCAGCATTTT.

The chain carries TRBV28 and TRBJ2-3; TRBD1 matches 7 bases. Germline CDR1 MDHEN, CDR2 SYDVKM. Trimming took 2 bases from V and 6 from J; bases not matched to a gene: 8. The CDR3 length is 15 residues. For the CDR3, the DNA is TGTGCCAGCAGTTTACTCGGGACAGCCCCTGATACGCAGTATTTT. Translated: CASSLLGTAPDTQYF.

V gene TRBV2 combines with J gene TRBJ2-1; 9 positions agree with TRBD2. The V gene's germline CDR1 is SNHLY and CDR2 FYNNEI. V was pared by 6 bases and J by 7 bases, with 13 bases of the junction left unmatched. The length of the CDR3 is 16 residues. The CDR3 region has the DNA TGTGCCAGCAGGGGCCTGGCGGGAGGGCCGGGGAATGAGCAGTTCTTC. Translating gives CASRGLAGGPGNEQFF.

The J gene is TRBJ2-5, the V gene TRBV7-9, with D possibly matching TRBD2 (6 bases). V dropped 3 bases and J dropped 0 bases, with 11 bases sitting between them. CDR3 length equals 15 residues. In germline, CDR1 is SEHNR, CDR2 FQNEAQ (reference sequence). CDR3 sequence reads: CASSFRDWYQETQYF. The CDR3 DNA follows: TGTGCCAGCAGCTTCCGGGACTGGTACCAAGAGACCCAGTACTTC.

There are a few counts of this clone. At the DNA level, this CDR3 is encoded by other sequences in the same sample as well. The rearrangement links TRBV6-5 to TRBJ1-5, with TRBD1 matching over 10 bases. J was trimmed by 7 bases and V by 2 bases; bases with no gene match: 2. In germline, CDR1 is MNHEY, CDR2 SVGAGI. The CDR3 contains 14 residues. The CDR3 coding sequence is TGTGCCAGCAGTTACACGGGACAGGGGCAGCCCCAGCATTTT. It encodes CASSYTGQGQPQHF.

The chain uses TRBV5-1 and TRBJ1-4, with TRBD1 matching over 9 bases. From germline, CDR1 is SGHRS and CDR2 YFSETQ. V shed 1 base, J shed 8 bases, and the junction held 12 bases outside the gene matches. The CDR3 has 17 amino acids. The DNA of the CDR3 is TGCGCCAGCAGCTTGCGGGGACAGGGAGACTGGGGCGAAAAACTGTTTTTT. Residues: CASSLRGQGDWGEKLFF.

The chain couples TRBV5-1 to TRBJ2-2; 7 bases fit TRBD1. J lost 4 bases, V lost 2 bases, and 5 bases had no gene match. The CDR3 length is 15 residues. The V gene's germline CDR1 is SGHRS and CDR2 YFSETQ. In DNA form, the CDR3 reads TGCGCCAGCAGCTTACAGGGGTCGGGCACCGGGGAGCTGTTTTTT. Residues: CASSLQGSGTGELFF.

The chain couples TRBV18 to TRBJ1-2; D is uncertain. Trimming shortened V by 2 bases and J by 2 bases, and 6 bases separated the two germline ends. The CDR3 extends over 13 amino acids. In germline, CDR1 is KGHSH, CDR2 LQKENI. The CDR3 nucleotides are TGTGCCAGCTCACCAATCGAGAACTATGGCTACACCTTC. Amino acid sequence: CASSPIENYGYTF.

The chain carries TRBV27 and TRBJ1-5, with TRBD1 matching over 7 bases. V shed 2 bases, J shed 6 bases, and the junction held 7 bases outside the gene matches. This CDR3 spans 15 amino acids. The germline gives CDR1 MNHEY, CDR2 SMNVEV (reference sequence). As DNA, the CDR3 is TGTGCCAGCAGTTTAATCGGCACAGGGGCTCAGCCCCAGCATTTT. Amino acid sequence: CASSLIGTGAQPQHF.

The chain combines TRBV5-5 with TRBJ2-5; 12 bases agree with TRBD2. CDR3 length: 16 residues. Germline V gene sequence: CDR1 SGHKS, CDR2 YYEKEE (reference sequence). V lost 4 bases and J lost 2; bases outside the gene matches: 6. The CDR3 is CASSRSLAGGQETQYF. CDR3 DNA sequence: TGTGCCAGCAGCAGAAGCCTAGCGGGAGGGCAAGAGACCCAGTACTTC.